These 24 T cell receptor beta chains were all obtained from the same sample, sequenced in a study of blood T cell repertoires in COVID-19. Sequencing used immunoSEQ multiplex PCR; TCRdb keeps in-frame clones, though not all of them. This sample has roughly 100,000 clones; roughly 84% occur once, and the top ten carry roughly 4.4%. The sequencing sample was made of peripheral blood. These TCRs come from a human donor in a cohort sampled during active COVID-19.

V usage is TRBV7-6 and J usage is TRBJ1-1, with D possibly matching TRBD1 (5 bases). The germline V and J ends were trimmed by 3 bases and 1 base, with 18 bases remaining between them. CDR3 length: 17 amino acids. The germline V gene has CDR1 SGHVS and CDR2 FNYEAQ. In DNA form, the CDR3 reads TGTGCCAGCAGCTTTCTTCAGGGTAGAAGGGGGAACACTGAAGCTTTCTTT. It codes for CASSFLQGRRGNTEAFF.

The chain joins TRBV11-2 to TRBJ2-7, with 11 bases that match TRBD1. CDR1 and CDR2 (germline): SGHAT, FQNNGV. There are 15 residues in the CDR3. The V gene end was trimmed by 5 bases and the J gene end by 1 base; junction bases not matched to a gene: 4. Written as DNA, the CDR3 is TGTGCCAGCAGCCGGGGACAGGGGGGATCCTACGAGCAGTACTTC. It yields the protein CASSRGQGGSYEQYF.

J is TRBJ1-5 and V is TRBV6-1; 8 nucleotides match TRBD1. Looked up from germline, CDR1 is MNHNS and CDR2 is SASEGT. Trimming took 4 bases from V and 4 from J; bases not matched to a gene: 9. The CDR3 is 16 residues long. The CDR3 is CASSGQGNVKNQPQHF. The CDR3 nucleotides read TGTGCCAGCAGTGGACAGGGGAACGTGAAAAATCAGCCCCAGCATTTT.

V gene TRBV20-1 combines with J gene TRBJ2-3, with 9 bases lining up with TRBD1. There are 19 residues in the CDR3. CDR1 and CDR2 from the germline V gene are DFQATT and SNEGSKA (reference sequence). The trim removed 3 bases at V and 2 bases at J, leaving 18 bases unmatched. The CDR3 DNA sequence: TGCAGTGCTAGTGGAAACCCTGAGCCGGGACAGGGAAACACAGATACGCAGTATTTT. Encoded protein: CSASGNPEPGQGNTDTQYF.

The chain joins TRBV7-9 to TRBJ2-1; the match to TRBD2 covers 11 bases. This CDR3 has 16 residues. Trimming at V came to 2 bases and at J to 5 bases, leaving 5 bases not matched to a gene. The germline V gene has CDR1 SEHNR and CDR2 FQNEAQ (reference sequence). This CDR3 reads CASSLYSGGAHNEQFF. In nucleotides, the CDR3 is TGTGCCAGCAGCTTATATAGCGGGGGGGCCCACAATGAGCAGTTCTTC.

Only a few counts were recorded for this clone. CDR3 DNA: TGTGCCAGCATCAGGGGTATTAACTATGGCTACACCTTC. Protein: CASIRGINYGYTF. This sequence joins TRBV2 and TRBJ1-2, with D maybe TRBD1 (6 bases). This CDR3 spans 13 amino acids. V was clipped by 7 bases and J by 1 base, with 10 bases between them. Germline V gene lookup returns CDR1 SNHLY and CDR2 FYNNEI.

In nucleotides, the CDR3 is TGCGCCAGCAGCAAAGGACAGGGGGGAACTGAAGCTTTCTTT. Translated: CASSKGQGGTEAFF. The chain carries TRBV5-1 and TRBJ1-1; 10 bases are a match to TRBD1. This CDR3 has 14 residues. Trimming at V came to 4 bases and at J to 5 bases, leaving 5 bases not matched to a gene. Looked up from germline, CDR1 is SGHRS and CDR2 is YFSETQ.

The sample holds one count of this clone. The genes are TRBV5-4 and TRBJ1-1; D is possibly TRBD1 (5 bases). This CDR3 contains 16 residues. Germline V gene data show CDR1 as SGHNT and CDR2 as YYREEE (reference sequence). Trimming removed 0 bases from V and 1 base from J, with 13 bases in between. The CDR3, as DNA: TGTGCCAGCAGCTTGGCGGCGGGGGGATGGAACACTGAAGCTTTCTTT. It yields the protein CASSLAAGGWNTEAFF.

In its sample, this clone was seen a few times. The genes are TRBV5-4 and TRBJ1-1, with 7 bases aligning to TRBD1. CDR3 length: 14 residues. Germline-derived CDR1 and CDR2 are SGHNT and YYREEE (reference sequence). Trimming at V came to 3 bases and at J to 3 bases, leaving 5 bases not matched to a gene. CDR3 amino acids: CASSWGQGDTEAFF. DNA for the CDR3: TGTGCCAGCAGCTGGGGCCAGGGGGACACTGAAGCTTTCTTT.

The rearrangement joins TRBV7-2 to TRBJ2-1; 9 bases fit TRBD1. The CDR3 has 15 amino acids. CDR1 and CDR2 (germline): SGHTA, FQGNSA. The ends lost 4 bases at V and 2 bases at J; junction bases unmatched: 3. The CDR3 nucleotides are TGTGCCAGCAGCTCGACAGGGGGGACCTACAATGAGCAGTTCTTC. Its translation is CASSSTGGTYNEQFF.

The chain combines TRBV7-6 with TRBJ2-7; the match to TRBD1 covers 8 bases. Germline-derived CDR1 and CDR2 are SGHVS and FNYEAQ. The CDR3 extends over 15 amino acids. The V segment lost 5 bases and the J segment 3 bases; nucleotides outside the gene matches: 9. In DNA, the CDR3 is TGTGCCAGCAGCCTTCGACCCGGGACAGGCTACGAGCAGTACTTC. Translation: CASSLRPGTGYEQYF.

The V gene is TRBV2, the J gene TRBJ2-3; 8 bases agree with TRBD2. With 7 bases clipped from V and 2 bases from J, the junction kept 11 bases outside the gene matches. The CDR3 is 16 amino acids. Germline CDR1 is SNHLY and CDR2 is FYNNEI. The CDR3 reads CASNRLALTTTDTQYF. The CDR3, as DNA: TGTGCCAGCAATAGACTAGCGCTGACTACCACAGATACGCAGTATTTT.

This clone was counted once. The CDR3 coding sequence is TGTGCCAGTAGTATCACAGCTATTACCGTAGAAAAACTGTTTTTT. Amino acid sequence: CASSITAITVEKLFF. The chain joins TRBV19 to TRBJ1-4; D is unclear. Germline CDR1 LNHDA, CDR2 SQIVND (reference sequence). The V end was cut by 3 bases, the J end by 8 bases, with 16 bases between. The CDR3 extends over 15 amino acids.

The V call is TRBV9, the J call TRBJ1-4, with TRBD1 matching 7 bases. Germline V lookup: CDR1 SGDLS, CDR2 YYNGEE. This CDR3 contains 15 residues. The ends lost 3 bases at V and 3 bases at J; junction bases unmatched: 5. The chain's CDR3 is CASSATGASNEKLFF. In DNA form, the CDR3 reads TGTGCCAGCAGCGCCACAGGGGCGTCTAATGAAAAACTGTTTTTT.

V is TRBV21-1 and J is TRBJ1-5. TRBV21-1 is labeled a pseudogene. The CDR3 has 16 amino acids. The CDR3 reads CASSKATREGNQPQHF. As DNA, the CDR3 is TGTGCCAGCAGCAAAGCTACCAGGGAGGGCAATCAGCCCCAGCATTTT.

The gene calls are TRBV18 and TRBJ2-3; no clear D gene. Per the germline V gene, CDR1 is KGHSH and CDR2 is LQKENI. V gave up 5 bases and J gave up 2 bases, with 8 bases separating them. The CDR3 has 13 amino acids. In DNA, the CDR3 is TGTGCCAGCTCAAGAGATGACACAGATACGCAGTATTTT. It codes for CASSRDDTDTQYF. The whole variable domain, filled in from reference TRBV18 and TRBJ2-3, reads NAGVMQNPRHLVRRRGQEARLRCSPMKGHSHVYWYRQLPEEGLKFMVYLQKENIIDESGMPKERFSAEFPKEGPSILRIQQVVRGDSAAYFCASSRDDTDTQYFGPGTRLTVL.

This clone came up a few times. V usage is TRBV19 and J usage is TRBJ1-2; 8 bases agree with TRBD1. Germline V CDR1 and CDR2: LNHDA, SQIVND (reference sequence). This CDR3 contains 15 residues. The junction had 14 bases not matched to a gene; V was cut back by 10 bases and J by 4 bases. CDR3 DNA sequence: TGTGCCACCTCCGACAGGGGAAGTACAGGCTATGGCTACACCTTC. It codes for CATSDRGSTGYGYTF.

This clone was found once. The rearrangement uses TRBV28 and TRBJ2-2, with D perhaps TRBD1 (5 bases). Per the germline V gene, CDR1 is MDHEN and CDR2 is SYDVKM. CDR3 length equals 14 residues. Deletions cut 10 bases from V and 7 bases from J, with 19 bases between. CDR3 sequence reads: CATQGQRGIGELFF. For the CDR3, the DNA is TGTGCCACCCAGGGCCAGCGAGGTATCGGGGAGCTGTTTTTT. Using reference TRBV28 and TRBJ2-2 for the parts outside the CDR3, the full variable domain is DVKVTQSSRYLVKRTGEKVFLECVQDMDHENMFWYRQDPGLGLRLIYFSYDVKMKEKGDIPEGYSVSREKKERFSLILESASTNQTSMYLCATQGQRGIGELFFGEGSRLTVL.

V gene TRBV11-2 combines with J gene TRBJ2-3; D might be TRBD1 (5 bases). Germline CDR1 reads SGHAT; CDR2 reads FQNNGV. The CDR3 runs 13 residues. V was shortened by 1 base and J by 6 bases, with 8 bases between the two germline ends. CDR3 DNA sequence: TGTGCCAGCAGCTTAGCAGGGCCCGATACGCAGTATTTT. This sequence encodes CASSLAGPDTQYF.

This chain links TRBV4-1 with TRBJ2-5; the D gene is possibly TRBD2 (6 bases). Germline CDR1 reads MGHRA; CDR2 reads YSYEKL. The CDR3 is 15 amino acids. V lost 4 bases and J lost 7, with 19 bases in between. The CDR3 nucleotides read TGCGCCAGCAGCCCAGTGGGCACTAGCTTTGGGACCCAGTACTTC. Protein sequence: CASSPVGTSFGTQYF.

The J gene is TRBJ2-1, the V gene TRBV5-4; 7 bases line up with TRBD2. The V gene end was trimmed by 6 bases and the J gene end by 8 bases; junction bases not matched to a gene: 5. CDR1 and CDR2 from the germline V gene are SGHNT and YYREEE (reference sequence). The CDR3 is made up of 12 amino acids. As DNA, the CDR3 is TGTGCCAGCAAGGGGACTACAGATGAGCAGTTCTTC. Residues: CASKGTTDEQFF.

The chain carries TRBV18 and TRBJ2-5, with 14 bases aligning to TRBD2. J gave up 5 bases and V 8 bases, and 7 bases lay outside the gene matches. CDR3 size: 15 residues. Germline assignment: CDR1 KGHSH and CDR2 LQKENI. The CDR3 loop is CASRTSGGQRETQYF. The CDR3 region has the DNA TGTGCCAGCCGGACTAGCGGGGGGCAACGGGAGACCCAGTACTTC.

The chain recombines TRBV6-6 with TRBJ1-1; D may be TRBD1 (5 bases). CDR1 MNHNY and CDR2 SVGAGI come from the germline V gene (reference sequence). The CDR3 has 15 residues. V lost 5 bases, J lost 1 base, and 14 bases lay in between. In nucleotides, the CDR3 is TGTGCCAGCAGTGGGGGGGGGTCGGAGAACACTGAAGCTTTCTTT. Translation gives CASSGGGSENTEAFF.

The chain employs TRBV29-1 and TRBJ2-4; 7 bases are a match to TRBD1. The length of the CDR3 is 13 residues. The germline CDR1 and CDR2 sequences are SQVTM and ANQGSEA. V lost 7 bases and J lost 1; bases outside the gene matches: 4. CDR3 in amino acids: CSASTGAKNIQYF. CDR3 DNA: TGCAGCGCTTCGACAGGGGCCAAAAACATTCAGTACTTC.